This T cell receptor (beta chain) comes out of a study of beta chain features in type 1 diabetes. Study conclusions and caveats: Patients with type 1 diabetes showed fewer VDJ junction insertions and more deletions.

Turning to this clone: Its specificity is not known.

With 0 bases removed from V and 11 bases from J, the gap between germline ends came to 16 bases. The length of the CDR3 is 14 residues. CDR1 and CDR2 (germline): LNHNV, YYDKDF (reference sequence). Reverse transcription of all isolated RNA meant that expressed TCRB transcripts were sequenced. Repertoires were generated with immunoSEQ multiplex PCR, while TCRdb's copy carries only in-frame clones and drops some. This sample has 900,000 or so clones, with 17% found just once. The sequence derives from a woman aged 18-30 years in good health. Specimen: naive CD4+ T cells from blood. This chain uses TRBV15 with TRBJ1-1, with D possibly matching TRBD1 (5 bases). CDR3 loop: CATSRDIGTAVAFF. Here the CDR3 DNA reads TGTGCCACCAGCAGAGATATAGGGACTGCGGTCGCTTTCTTT.